One and the same sample provided the 17 T cell receptor beta chains below, sequenced in a study of OX40 agonist ivuxolimab in advanced cancers. Sequencing was performed with immunoSEQ multiplex PCR; in TCRdb, only in-frame clones are kept and a portion is missing. Of roughly 66,000 clones in the sample, roughly 80% were seen once. The sample was CD4+ or CD8+ T cells sorted from blood, taken in a trial of the OX40 agonist ivuxolimab. Every receptor here comes from an adult with an advanced solid tumor such as melanoma, head and neck, liver or kidney cancer.

The chain couples TRBV10-3 to TRBJ2-6; 8 nucleotides align to TRBD1. V trimming: 5 bases; J trimming: 2 bases; junction bases outside the gene matches: 2. This CDR3 contains 15 residues. Germline V gives CDR1 ENHRY, CDR2 SYGVKD. The chain's CDR3 is CAISPGGPGANVLTF. In nucleotides, the CDR3 is TGTGCCATCAGTCCAGGGGGCCCTGGGGCCAACGTCCTGACTTTC.

CDR3 protein: CASSWSGTHQDEQYF. CDR3 sequence (DNA): TGTGCCAGCAGTTGGTCCGGGACTCACCAGGACGAGCAGTACTTC. The chain combines TRBV2 with TRBJ2-7, with D perhaps matching TRBD2 (6 bases). Germline values: CDR1 SNHLY, CDR2 FYNNEI. This CDR3 spans 15 amino acids. Trimming shortened V by 5 bases and J by 5 bases, and 19 bases separated the two germline ends.

The rearrangement links TRBV6-1 to TRBJ2-3; D remains unclear. Germline lookup yields CDR1 MNHNS and CDR2 SASEGT. V gave up 7 bases and J gave up 4 bases, with 15 bases separating them. This CDR3 has 14 residues. In DNA form, the CDR3 reads TGTGCCAGCACCCAGGACCTCCCAGCAGATACGCAGTATTTT. Its protein product is CASTQDLPADTQYF.

The J gene is TRBJ2-7, the V gene TRBV5-1; D unresolved. V shed 0 bases and J shed 4 bases, with 17 bases lying between them. Germline CDR1 is SGHRS and CDR2 is YFSETQ. This CDR3 region has 16 residues. Here the CDR3 reads CASSLGPSPTIYEQYV. CDR3 in DNA: TGCGCCAGCAGCTTGGGGCCTTCCCCGACGATTTACGAGCAGTACGTC.

This clone was counted only a few times. The V and J genes are TRBV20-1 and TRBJ1-4; D gene uncertain. This CDR3 is 11 amino acids long. With 6 bases removed from V and 15 bases from J, the gap between germline ends came to 17 bases. Germline CDR1 is DFQATT and CDR2 is SNEGSKA (reference sequence). The DNA for the CDR3 is TGCAGTGCGGCAGCCCCGGCGGGGATGTTTTTT. Amino acids: CSAAAPAGMFF.

The chain joins TRBV11-2 to TRBJ2-7, with D perhaps matching TRBD1 or TRBD2 (5 bases each). This CDR3 has 16 residues. The ends were cut back, 5 bases at V and 4 bases at J, with 21 bases in the middle. Germline V gene lookup returns CDR1 SGHAT and CDR2 FQNNGV. The CDR3 region has the DNA TGTGCCAGCAGCCCTGACCGGGACGCATCGATATACGAGCAGTACGTC. Its translation: CASSPDRDASIYEQYV.

The CDR3 nucleotides read TGTGCCAGCAGCCCTTCGGGACAGGGGGCCTATGGCTACACCTTC. It codes for CASSPSGQGAYGYTF. The rearrangement links TRBV7-8 to TRBJ1-2, with TRBD1 matching over 12 bases. The junction had 5 bases not matched to a gene; V was cut back by 5 bases and J by 4 bases. CDR3 size: 15 residues. The V gene's germline CDR1 is SGHVS and CDR2 FQNEAQ.

This clone has only a few counts. The CDR3 sequence is CASRSGFSGNTIYF. CDR3 bases: TGTGCCAGCCGGTCAGGGTTCTCTGGAAACACCATATATTTT. The J gene is TRBJ1-3, the V gene TRBV2; a weak D match, TRBD1 (5 bases). V shed 8 bases and J shed 0 bases, with 11 bases lying between them. Germline V CDR1 and CDR2: SNHLY, FYNNEI. The CDR3 covers 14 residues.

This clone was seen a single time. The chain is built from TRBV6-6 and TRBJ2-3; TRBD2 matches at 8 bases. In germline, CDR1 is MNHNY, CDR2 SVGAGI (reference sequence). This CDR3 has 16 residues. The ends lost 0 bases at V and 10 bases at J; junction bases unmatched: 12. Written as DNA, the CDR3 is TGTGCCAGCAGTTACTCTCGGCTAGCGGGCGAAGTGGCGCAGTATTTT. It yields the protein CASSYSRLAGEVAQYF.

The chain combines TRBV9 with TRBJ1-2, with D possibly matching TRBD1 (5 bases). This CDR3 has 13 residues. CDR1 is SGDLS, CDR2 YYNGEE, per germline. V was cut by 2 bases and J by 4 bases, with 9 bases left in between. CDR3 nucleotide sequence: TGTGCCAGCAGCGTTGGGGGTGGCTATGGCTACACCTTC. Translation gives CASSVGGGYGYTF.

This clone was detected a few times. The rearrangement joins TRBV7-8 to TRBJ1-4; a possible D gene is TRBD1 (5 bases). Germline CDR1 is SGHVS and CDR2 is FQNEAQ. CDR3 length: 14 residues. Trimming took off 7 bases at V and 5 bases at J, with 14 bases between the two ends. CDR3 bases: TGTGCCAGCAAGGTCGACAGCCTCAATGAAAAACTGTTTTTT. Amino acid sequence: CASKVDSLNEKLFF.

The rearrangement links TRBV11-3 to TRBJ2-3; 8 positions agree with TRBD2. This CDR3 contains 18 residues. From germline, CDR1 is SGHNT and CDR2 YENEEA. V dropped 10 bases and J dropped 0; count of bases not matched to a gene: 18. This chain's CDR3 is CAIPPSRGSGGSTDTQYF. The CDR3, as DNA: TGTGCCATCCCACCGTCTAGGGGTTCGGGAGGGAGCACAGATACGCAGTATTTT.

CDR3 amino acids: CASSPTGWDANEQFF. CDR3 DNA sequence: TGTGCCAGCTCACCGACAGGGTGGGACGCGAATGAGCAGTTCTTC. The chain joins TRBV18 to TRBJ2-1; 7 bases agree with TRBD1. Germline lookup yields CDR1 KGHSH and CDR2 LQKENI. J gave up 7 bases and V 3 bases, and 9 bases lay outside the gene matches. The CDR3 loop spans 15 amino acids.

This clone was found a few times. The chain joins TRBV5-4 to TRBJ1-2; no reliable D call. CDR1 is SGHNT, CDR2 YYREEE, per germline (reference sequence). CDR3 length: 12 amino acids. Trimming pared 3 bases from V and 8 bases from J, leaving 11 bases between. DNA of the CDR3: TGTGCCAGCAGCTCCATCGGGTCCGGCTACACCTTC. It yields the protein CASSSIGSGYTF.

V is TRBV27 and J is TRBJ2-5; tentative D call: TRBD2 (6 bases). This CDR3 is 14 amino acids long. Germline V gene lookup returns CDR1 MNHEY and CDR2 SMNVEV (reference sequence). V shed 3 bases and J shed 5 bases, with 13 bases lying between them. CDR3 nucleotides: TGTGCCAGCAGTTTGGGCGGGAAGGGGGAGACCCAGTACTTC. Translated, it gives CASSLGGKGETQYF.

This chain joins TRBV28 and TRBJ1-3, with TRBD1 identical over 7 bases. Germline lookup yields CDR1 MDHEN and CDR2 SYDVKM. J gave up 0 bases and V 2 bases, and 7 bases lay outside the gene matches. The CDR3 is 17 amino acids. CDR3 nucleotides: TGTGCCAGCAGTTTACGGGCAGGGGGTGGCTCTGGAAACACCATATATTTT. Protein: CASSLRAGGGSGNTIYF.

A note on this clone: One junction end does not reproduce the germline sequence, and a read error may be involved. J is TRBJ2-5 and V is TRBV6-1; D is unclear. This CDR3 contains 13 residues. Germline lookup yields CDR1 MNHNS and CDR2 SASEGT. CDR3 sequence reads: CASTETAQETQYF. The CDR3 DNA reads as TGTGCCAGCACTGAAACAGCTCAAGAGACCCAGTACTTC.